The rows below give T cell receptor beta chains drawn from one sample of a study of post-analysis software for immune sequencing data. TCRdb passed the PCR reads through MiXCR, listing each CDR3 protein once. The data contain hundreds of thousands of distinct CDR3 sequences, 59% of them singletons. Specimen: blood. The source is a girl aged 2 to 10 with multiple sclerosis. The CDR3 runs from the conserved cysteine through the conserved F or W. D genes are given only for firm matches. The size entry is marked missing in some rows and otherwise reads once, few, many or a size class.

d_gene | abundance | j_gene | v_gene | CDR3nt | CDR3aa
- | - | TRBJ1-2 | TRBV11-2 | TGTGCCAGCAGCCCCGCAAGGACTAACTATGGCTACACCTTC | CASSPARTNYGYTF
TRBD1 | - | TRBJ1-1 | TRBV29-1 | TGCAGCGTTACTTTTTATCGGGACAGTCGGGCGGAAGCTTTCTTT | CSVTFYRDSRAEAFF
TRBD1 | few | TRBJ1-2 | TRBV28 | TGTGCCAGCAGCCCCCGGCCGGGACAGGGTTTTTATGGCTACACCTTC | CASSPRPGQGFYGYTF
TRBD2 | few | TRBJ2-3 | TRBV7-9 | TGTGCCAGCAGTTGGCTTACGGGACTAGACCCAGATACGCAGTATTTT | CASSWLTGLDPDTQYF
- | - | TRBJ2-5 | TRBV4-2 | TGTGCCAGCAGCCAAGCGGAGGGGGGAGAGACCCAGTACTTC | CASSQAEGGETQYF
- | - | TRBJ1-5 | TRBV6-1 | TGTGCCAGCCATCCCTTGGGACTGCTATATCATCAGCCCCAGCATTTT | CASHPLGLLYHQPQHF
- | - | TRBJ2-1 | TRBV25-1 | TGTGCCAGCAGTGATTACAAGGGGAATGAGCAGTTCTTC | CASSDYKGNEQFF
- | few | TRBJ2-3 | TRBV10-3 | TGTGCCATCAGGGATACACAGGGTGTCGATACGCAGTATTTT | CAIRDTQGVDTQYF
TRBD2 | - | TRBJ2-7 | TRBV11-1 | TGTGCCAGCAGCTTTGAGGGACTAGCGGGAGAGGGCGAGCAGTACTTC | CASSFEGLAGEGEQYF
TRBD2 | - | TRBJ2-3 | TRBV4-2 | TGTGCCAGCAGCCTTAGCGGGGGGGTTGATACGCAGTATTTT | CASSLSGGVDTQYF
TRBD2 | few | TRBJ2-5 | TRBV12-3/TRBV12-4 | TGTGCCAGCAGACGCAGGACTAGCGGGGAGACCCAGTACTTC | CASRRRTSGETQYF
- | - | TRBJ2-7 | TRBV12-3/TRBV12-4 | TGTGCCAGCAGCAATCGGGGGTATCAAGAGGCCCAGTACTTC | CASSNRGYQEAQYF
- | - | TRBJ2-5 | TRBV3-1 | TGTGCCACCATCGACTCGACTCTACAGCAAGAGACCCAGTACTTC | CATIDSTLQQETQYF
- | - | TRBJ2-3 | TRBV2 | TGTGCCAGCAGTGAAGCGGCCAGGTACACAGATACGCAGTATTTT | CASSEAARYTDTQYF
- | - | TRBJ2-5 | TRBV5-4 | TGTGCCAGCAGCTTGCGTCACGCAAAAGGAGAGACCCAGTACTTC | CASSLRHAKGETQYF
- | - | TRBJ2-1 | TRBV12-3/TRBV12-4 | TGTGCCAGCAGTTTAGTCCTAGGGCTAGCGAAGAGCCCCAGGGGGAATGAGCAGTTCTTC | CASSLVLGLAKSPRGNEQFF
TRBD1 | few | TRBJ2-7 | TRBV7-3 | TGTGCCAGCAGCTCAGACAGGGGCGACGAGCAGTACTTC | CASSSDRGDEQYF
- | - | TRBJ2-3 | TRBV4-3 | TGCGCCAGCAGCCAAGATTCTCAGGAGAACACAGATACGCAGTATTTT | CASSQDSQENTDTQYF
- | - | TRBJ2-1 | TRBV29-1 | TGCAGCGTTGAGGAGCGAAGGGCTTACAATGAGCAGTTCTTC | CSVEERRAYNEQFF
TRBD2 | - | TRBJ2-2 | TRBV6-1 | TGTGCCAGCAGCCCCGGAGCGGGAGGGGTGAACACCGGGGAGCTGTTTTTT | CASSPGAGGVNTGELFF
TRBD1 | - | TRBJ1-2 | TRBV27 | TGTGCCAGCAGTTCATGGCCCCCCGGGACAGGGGATGGCTACACCTTC | CASSSWPPGTGDGYTF
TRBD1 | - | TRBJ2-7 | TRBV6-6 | TGTGCCAGCAGTACGGGGAAGGACAGGGAATCCTACGAGCAGTACTTC | CASSTGKDRESYEQYF
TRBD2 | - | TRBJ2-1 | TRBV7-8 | TGTGCCAGCAGCTTAGGGTGGGAGCGGGACTACAATGAGCAGTTCTTC | CASSLGWERDYNEQFF
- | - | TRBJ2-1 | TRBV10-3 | TGTGCCACCGGAGGGCCGGGGTTTTACAATGAGCAGTTCTTC | CATGGPGFYNEQFF
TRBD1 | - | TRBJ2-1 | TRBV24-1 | TGTGCCACCTCGACAGGGGATGAGCAGTTCTTC | CATSTGDEQFF
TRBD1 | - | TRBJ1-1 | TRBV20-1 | TGCAGTGCTGGGACAGGGGTCAACACTGAAGCTTTCTTT | CSAGTGVNTEAFF
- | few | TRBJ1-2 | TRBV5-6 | TGTGCCAGCAGCTTGAGGAAGGGCTACACCTTC | CASSLRKGYTF
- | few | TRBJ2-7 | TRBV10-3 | TGTGCCATCAGTGAGTCGGGTTCGGCAATGGGGGAGCAGTACTTC | CAISESGSAMGEQYF